What follows are 7 T cell receptor beta chains derived from one specimen sequenced in a study of technical replicates of blood from a handful of donors. Produced via immunoSEQ multiplex PCR; TCRdb's table is partial and in-frame only. The table shows around 54,000 clones, with about 96% occurring only once. Sequenced: T cells isolated from PBMCs. The receptors here all came from a human donor in good health.

The chain employs TRBV7-8 and TRBJ2-7, with TRBD2 matching over 10 bases. The germline CDR1 and CDR2 sequences are SGHVS and FQNEAQ. The ends lost 5 bases at V and 4 bases at J; junction bases unmatched: 5. This CDR3 spans 14 amino acids. The CDR3 DNA sequence: TGTGCCAGCAGCGAGGGACTAGCGACTTACGAGCAGTACTTC. Translation: CASSEGLATYEQYF.

V usage is TRBV28 and J usage is TRBJ2-7; 11 nucleotides match TRBD2. V was clipped by 8 bases and J by 3 bases; unmatched bases: 6. This CDR3 comprises 14 residues. Per the germline V gene, CDR1 is MDHEN and CDR2 is SYDVKM. CDR3: CASGLGTSGYEQYF. The DNA of the CDR3 is TGTGCCAGCGGCCTTGGGACTAGCGGCTACGAGCAGTACTTC.

The chain employs TRBV5-1 and TRBJ2-3; 7 bases are a match to TRBD1. The junction had 7 bases not matched to a gene; V was cut back by 2 bases and J by 1 base. Germline V gene data show CDR1 as SGHRS and CDR2 as YFSETQ. The CDR3 runs to 16 residues. CDR3 DNA: TGCGCCAGCAGCTTACAGGGGATTCTTGGCACAGATACGCAGTATTTT. Translating it yields CASSLQGILGTDTQYF.

This chain links TRBV19 with TRBJ2-2; 9 bases match TRBD2. The junction had 6 bases not matched to a gene; V was cut back by 11 bases and J by 2 bases. Germline V gene data show CDR1 as LNHDA and CDR2 as SQIVND (reference sequence). This CDR3 comprises 14 residues. The CDR3: CASRTSVNTGELFF. CDR3 DNA sequence: TGTGCCTCCCGGACTAGCGTTAACACCGGGGAGCTGTTTTTT.

The rearrangement links TRBV7-9 to TRBJ1-2, with TRBD1 identical over 8 bases. The ends lost 3 bases at V and 7 bases at J; junction bases unmatched: 7. Germline lookup yields CDR1 SEHNR and CDR2 FQNEAQ (reference sequence). The CDR3 runs 14 residues. CDR3 in DNA: TGTGCCAGCAGCTTGTCGGACAGGGAAGGTGGCTACACCTTC. The encoded protein is CASSLSDREGGYTF.

The rearrangement uses TRBV11-1 and TRBJ2-1; D possibly corresponds to TRBD1 (5 bases). V gave up 1 base and J gave up 6 bases, with 7 bases separating them. The germline gives CDR1 SGHAT, CDR2 FQDESV (reference sequence). This CDR3 has 13 amino acids. The CDR3 protein is CASSLGQGNEQFF. In nucleotides, the CDR3 is TGTGCCAGCAGCTTAGGTCAGGGCAATGAGCAGTTCTTC.

The rearrangement joins TRBV6-6 to TRBJ2-7; D may be TRBD1 or TRBD2 (5 bases each). The germline V gene encodes CDR1 MNHNY and CDR2 SVGAGI (reference sequence). The CDR3 totals 13 residues. V was shortened by 4 bases and J by 6 bases, with 13 bases between the two germline ends. CDR3 in DNA: TGTGCCAGCAGTTCCTCGGGGCTCCCCGAGCAGTACTTC. Its translation is CASSSSGLPEQYF.